This T cell receptor (beta chain) originates from a study of T cell repertoires in cytomegalovirus infection (dated by TCRdb to about 2019). Background on the whole study: Alongside well-studied HLA-B-restricted epitopes, the peptide stimulations were aimed at recently identified HLA-C-restricted CMV epitopes, whose presentation resists viral immunomodulation. Donor HLA type was relevant to the analysis, as public TCR beta signatures indicated carriage of CMV infection together with the matching HLA type.

The CDR3, from cysteine to phenylalanine, totals 12 residues. Only the CDR3 DNA stays, 36 bases, in frame from base 1. In the germline V gene, CDR1 corresponds to SGHVT and CDR2 to SQSDAQ. The run used an Illumina HiSeq 1500. In TCRdb, the public reads were trimmed at Q25 with fastp and aligned with MiXCR, with productive beta chains retained. Identical CDR3 protein sequences are pooled into one entry, listed with their most common genes and DNA. The sample table contains about 37,000 distinct CDR3 sequences; only one count was recorded for over 50% of them. Together, the top ten hold over 75% of the sample. This clonotype was observed a few times. Its antigen is still unknown. The junction shows a germline mismatch at one end, possibly a read error. This sample's treatment or condition label indicates: in vitro stimulation with specific CMV peptide epitopes to enrich CMV-specific T cells. Results and caveats for the whole study, not just this receptor: The ex vivo response was dominated by HLA-C-restricted CMV-specific TCR beta clonotypes, which also provided the single most frequent clonotype in two of eight donors. Cumulative frequency of public TCR beta family members discriminated carriers of CMV infection plus the relevant HLA type in this cohort and an independent approximately 360-donor cohort.

The input for sequencing was CD8+ T cells from cultured PBMCs, taken from culture after CMV antigen stimulation. The sequence links TRBV7-4 to TRBJ2-1, with TRBD2 matching 7 junction bases. This receptor was obtained from a human donor in good health (CMV status not recorded). Some clones in this sample may be carry-over from other donors' samples. The CDR3 amino acid sequence is: CASSLAVGFLFF. Here is the DNA: TGTGCCAGCAGCCTAGCGGTAGGATTTCTGTTCTTC.